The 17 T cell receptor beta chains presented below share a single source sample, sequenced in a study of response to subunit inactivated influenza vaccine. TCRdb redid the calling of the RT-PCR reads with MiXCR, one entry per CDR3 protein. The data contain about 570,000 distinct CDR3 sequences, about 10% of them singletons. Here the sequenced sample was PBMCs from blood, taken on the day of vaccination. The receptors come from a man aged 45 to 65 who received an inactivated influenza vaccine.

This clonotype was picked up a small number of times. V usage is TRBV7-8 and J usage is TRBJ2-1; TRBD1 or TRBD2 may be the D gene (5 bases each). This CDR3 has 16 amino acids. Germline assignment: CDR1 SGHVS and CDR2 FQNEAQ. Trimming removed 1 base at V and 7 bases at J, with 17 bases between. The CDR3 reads CASSLVSGTPGNEQFF. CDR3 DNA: TGTGCCAGCAGCTTAGTATCAGGGACCCCGGGGAATGAGCAGTTCTTC.

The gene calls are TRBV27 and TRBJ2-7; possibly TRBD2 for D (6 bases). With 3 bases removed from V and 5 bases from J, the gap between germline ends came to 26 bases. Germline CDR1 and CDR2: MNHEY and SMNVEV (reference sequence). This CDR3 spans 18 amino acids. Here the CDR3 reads CASSLGLASGLYGNEQYF. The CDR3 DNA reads TGTGCCAGCAGTTTGGGACTCGCAAGTGGGCTATACGGCAACGAGCAGTACTTC.

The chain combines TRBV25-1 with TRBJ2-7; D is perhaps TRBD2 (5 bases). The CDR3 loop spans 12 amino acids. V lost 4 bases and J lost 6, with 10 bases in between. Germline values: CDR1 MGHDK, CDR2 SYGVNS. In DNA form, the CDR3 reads TGTGCCAGCAGTGTCACTAGAGCCGAGCAGTACTTC. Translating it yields CASSVTRAEQYF.

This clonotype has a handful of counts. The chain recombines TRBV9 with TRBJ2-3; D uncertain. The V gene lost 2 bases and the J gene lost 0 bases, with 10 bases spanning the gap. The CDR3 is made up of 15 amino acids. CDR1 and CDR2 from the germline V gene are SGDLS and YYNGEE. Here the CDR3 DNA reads TGTGCCAGCAGCGTGTCTGGTGGGAGCACAGATACGCAGTATTTT. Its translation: CASSVSGGSTDTQYF.

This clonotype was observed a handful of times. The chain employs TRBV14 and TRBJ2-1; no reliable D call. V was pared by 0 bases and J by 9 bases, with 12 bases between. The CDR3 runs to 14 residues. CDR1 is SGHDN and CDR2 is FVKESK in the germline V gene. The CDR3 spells CASSQEVGIGEQFF. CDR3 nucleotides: TGTGCCAGCAGCCAAGAAGTCGGCATTGGTGAGCAGTTCTTC.

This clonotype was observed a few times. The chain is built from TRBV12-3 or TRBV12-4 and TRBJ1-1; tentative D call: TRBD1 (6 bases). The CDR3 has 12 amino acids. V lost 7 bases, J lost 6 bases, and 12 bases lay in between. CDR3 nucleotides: TGTGCCAGCACCCTTGAGGGGGCTGAAGCTTTCTTT. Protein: CASTLEGAEAFF.

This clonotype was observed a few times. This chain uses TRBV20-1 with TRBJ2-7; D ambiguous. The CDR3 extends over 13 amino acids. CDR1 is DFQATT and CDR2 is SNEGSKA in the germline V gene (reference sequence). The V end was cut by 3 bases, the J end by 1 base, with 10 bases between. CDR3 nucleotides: TGCAGTGCTAGGCGACTTGATTCCTACGAGCAGTACTTC. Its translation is CSARRLDSYEQYF.

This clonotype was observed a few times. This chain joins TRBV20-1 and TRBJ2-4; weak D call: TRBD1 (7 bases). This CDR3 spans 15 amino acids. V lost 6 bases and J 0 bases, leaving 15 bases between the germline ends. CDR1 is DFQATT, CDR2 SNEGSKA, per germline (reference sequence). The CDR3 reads CSAPDRREAKNIQYF. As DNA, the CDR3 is TGCAGTGCACCGGACAGGAGGGAAGCCAAAAACATTCAGTACTTC.

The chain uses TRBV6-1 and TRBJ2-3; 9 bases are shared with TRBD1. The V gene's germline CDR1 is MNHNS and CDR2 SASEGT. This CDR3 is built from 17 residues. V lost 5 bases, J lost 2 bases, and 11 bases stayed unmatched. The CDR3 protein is CASSPAGTGPYTDTQYF. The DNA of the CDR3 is TGTGCCAGCAGTCCGGCCGGGACAGGGCCCTACACAGATACGCAGTATTTT.

CDR3 region: CASSPRGGRENIQYF. The CDR3 bases are TGTGCCAGCAGCCCCCGGGGGGGGCGGGAAAACATTCAGTACTTC. The chain uses TRBV12-3 or TRBV12-4 and TRBJ2-4, with 8 bases aligning to TRBD2. Trimming cost V 6 bases and J 5 bases; bases outside gene matches: 9. The CDR3 runs 15 residues.

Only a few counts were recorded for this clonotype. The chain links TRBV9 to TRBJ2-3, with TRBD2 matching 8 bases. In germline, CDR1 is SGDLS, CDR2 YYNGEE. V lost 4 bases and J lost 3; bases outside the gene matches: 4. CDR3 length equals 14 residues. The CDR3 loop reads CASSRTSLTDTQYF. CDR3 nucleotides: TGTGCCAGCAGCCGGACTAGCTTAACAGATACGCAGTATTTT.

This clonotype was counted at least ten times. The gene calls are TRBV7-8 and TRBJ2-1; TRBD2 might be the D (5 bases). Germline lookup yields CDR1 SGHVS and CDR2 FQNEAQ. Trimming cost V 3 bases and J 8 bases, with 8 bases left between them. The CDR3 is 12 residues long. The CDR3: CASSLGVDEQFF. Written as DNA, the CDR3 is TGTGCCAGCAGCTTGGGAGTGGATGAGCAGTTCTTC.

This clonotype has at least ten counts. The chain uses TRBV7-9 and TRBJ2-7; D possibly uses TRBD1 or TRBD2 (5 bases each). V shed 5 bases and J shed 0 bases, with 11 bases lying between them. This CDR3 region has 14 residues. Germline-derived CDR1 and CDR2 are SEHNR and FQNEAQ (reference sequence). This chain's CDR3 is CASSRDRGSYEQYF. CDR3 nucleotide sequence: TGTGCCAGCAGCCGGGACCGAGGCTCCTACGAGCAGTACTTC.

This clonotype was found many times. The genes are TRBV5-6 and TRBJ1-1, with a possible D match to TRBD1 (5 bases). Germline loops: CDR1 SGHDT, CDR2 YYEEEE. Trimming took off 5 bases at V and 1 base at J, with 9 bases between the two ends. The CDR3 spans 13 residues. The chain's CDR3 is CASRGTGNTEAFF. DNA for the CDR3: TGTGCCAGCAGAGGGACTGGGAACACTGAAGCTTTCTTT.

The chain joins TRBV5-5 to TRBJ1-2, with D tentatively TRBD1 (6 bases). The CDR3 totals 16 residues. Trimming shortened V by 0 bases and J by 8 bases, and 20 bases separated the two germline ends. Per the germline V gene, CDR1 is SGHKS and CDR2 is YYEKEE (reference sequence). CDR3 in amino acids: CASSLAVQGRAGGYTF. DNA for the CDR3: TGTGCCAGCAGCTTGGCTGTACAGGGAAGGGCGGGAGGCTACACCTTC.

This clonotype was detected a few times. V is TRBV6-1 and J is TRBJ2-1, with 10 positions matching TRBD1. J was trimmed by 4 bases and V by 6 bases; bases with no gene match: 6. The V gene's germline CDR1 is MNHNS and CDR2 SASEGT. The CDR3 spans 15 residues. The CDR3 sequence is CASRSSGQGYNEQFF. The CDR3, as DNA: TGTGCCAGCAGATCTTCGGGACAGGGGTACAATGAGCAGTTCTTC.

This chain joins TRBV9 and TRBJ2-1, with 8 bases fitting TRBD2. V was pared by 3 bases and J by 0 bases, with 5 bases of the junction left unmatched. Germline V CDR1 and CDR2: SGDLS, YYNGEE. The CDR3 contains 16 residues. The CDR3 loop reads CASSAPSGHSYNEQFF. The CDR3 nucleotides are TGTGCCAGCAGCGCCCCTAGCGGGCACTCCTACAATGAGCAGTTCTTC.